One sample yielded the 16 T cell receptor beta chains listed below, sequenced in a study of vaccination effects on CD4 cells after COVID-19. No antigen has been assigned to these receptors. With the ViraFEST assay, the study expanded antigen-specific CD4+ T cells using viral peptide pools, then sequenced them. The culture ran for around nine days before CD4+ T cells were isolated. The person had PCR-confirmed SARS-CoV-2 infection between March and December 2020. Data came from immunoSEQ multiplex PCR; TCRdb stores just in-frame clones and leaves some out. The sample lists approximately 70,000 clones, about 69% occurring once. Material: CD4+ T cells from PBMCs cultured with HIV peptides, obtained before COVID-19 vaccination. The subset was: HIV-1 Nef peptide pool negative control/reference culture. These receptor sequences come from a human donor who had a prior SARS-CoV-2 infection.

The chain uses TRBV14 and TRBJ2-3; 12 bases are a match to TRBD2. Per the germline V gene, CDR1 is SGHDN and CDR2 is FVKESK. This CDR3 is 16 amino acids long. The V and J ends lost 3 bases and 4 bases, in that order; junction bases with no gene match: 5. This chain's CDR3 is CASSQLTSGRSDTQYF. The CDR3 nucleotides read TGTGCCAGCAGCCAGCTCACTAGCGGGAGGTCAGATACGCAGTATTTT.

J is TRBJ1-1 and V is TRBV20-1; no clear D gene. Germline CDR1 DFQATT, CDR2 SNEGSKA (reference sequence). The CDR3 covers 13 residues. V gave up 3 bases and J gave up 1 base, with 9 bases separating them. The CDR3 spells CSASESSNTEAFF. CDR3 nucleotide sequence: TGCAGTGCTAGTGAGTCTTCGAACACTGAAGCTTTCTTT.

The chain combines TRBV7-9 with TRBJ1-6; 8 bases line up with TRBD1. Germline V gives CDR1 SEHNR, CDR2 FQNEAQ (reference sequence). V lost 5 bases, J lost 8 bases, and 11 bases stayed unmatched. The CDR3 length is 16 residues. The CDR3 nucleotides are TGTGCCAGCAGCCAACGAGACAGGGGTGGGGATTCACCCCTCCACTTT. It translates to CASSQRDRGGDSPLHF. The variable domain in full, completed from reference TRBV7-9 and TRBJ1-6, reads DTGVSQNPRHKITKRGQNVTFRCDPISEHNRLYWYRQTLGQGPEFLTYFQNEAQLEKSRLLSDRFSAERPKGSFSTLEIQRTEQGDSAMYLCASSQRDRGGDSPLHFGNGTRLTVT.

The chain is built from TRBV28 and TRBJ1-4; the match to TRBD1 covers 7 bases. The CDR3 is 14 amino acids. The V and J ends lost 5 bases and 3 bases, in that order; junction bases with no gene match: 3. The germline CDR1 and CDR2 sequences are MDHEN and SYDVKM. The CDR3 nucleotides read TGTGCCAGCAGTCAGGGGGGCTCTAATGAAAAACTGTTTTTT. Amino acids: CASSQGGSNEKLFF.

J is TRBJ2-3 and V is TRBV21-1; the table names TRBD2, a call not compared with the DNA. TRBV21-1 is a recognized pseudogene. The CDR3 consists of 16 residues. CDR3 nucleotide sequence: TGTGCCAGCAGCAAAGGGGAGGGCCAGGGCACAGATACGCAGTATTTT. It encodes CASSKGEGQGTDTQYF.

This chain connects TRBV7-9 to TRBJ1-3; D uncertain. The V and J ends lost 1 base and 8 bases respectively, with 12 bases between them. Germline CDR1 and CDR2: SEHNR and FQNEAQ (reference sequence). CDR3 length: 14 amino acids. CDR3 protein: CASSLDPGTDTIYF. The CDR3 DNA reads TGTGCCAGCAGCTTAGATCCGGGTACAGACACCATATATTTT.

This chain joins TRBV30 and TRBJ2-2, with D perhaps TRBD1 (6 bases). The CDR3 is made up of 17 amino acids. CDR1 and CDR2 (germline): GTSNPN, SVGIG (reference sequence). V lost 0 bases, J lost 6 bases, and 20 bases lay in between. CDR3: CAWSVPWGRLGAGELFF. CDR3 coding DNA: TGTGCCTGGAGTGTTCCATGGGGGCGGTTGGGCGCCGGGGAGCTGTTTTTT.

This clone was observed a single time. V gene TRBV4-2 combines with J gene TRBJ2-7; D not resolved. Trimming left V 3 bases short and J 5 bases short, with 8 bases between. This CDR3 contains 12 residues. Germline V lookup: CDR1 LGHNA, CDR2 YNFKEQ. In DNA form, the CDR3 reads TGTGCCAGCAGCCATCCCCGCGACGAGCAGTACTTC. Its protein product is CASSHPRDEQYF.

The chain joins TRBV3-1 (or the pseudogene TRBV3-2) to TRBJ2-2; D perhaps matches TRBD2 (5 bases). This CDR3 is 13 amino acids long. Trimming removed 0 bases from V and 8 bases from J, with 7 bases in between. Germline V gene data show CDR1 as LGHDT and CDR2 as YNNKEL (reference sequence). The CDR3 region has the DNA TGTGCCAGCAGCCAAGATAGGAGGGGGGAGCTGTTTTTT. Protein product: CASSQDRRGELFF.

J is TRBJ1-5 and V is TRBV5-1; no firm D call. This CDR3 is 15 amino acids long. Per the germline V gene, CDR1 is SGHRS and CDR2 is YFSETQ. V was pared by 2 bases and J by 0 bases, with 9 bases between. DNA of the CDR3: TGCGCCAGCAGCTTAGAAGGGAATAGCAATCAGCCCCAGCATTTT. Its protein product is CASSLEGNSNQPQHF.

This chain uses TRBV11-3 with TRBJ1-4, with 10 nucleotides matching TRBD1. CDR3 size: 15 residues. Trimming cost V 5 bases and J 7 bases; bases outside gene matches: 7. The germline V gene encodes CDR1 SGHNT and CDR2 YENEEA. The DNA for the CDR3 is TGTGCCAGCAGCAAGGGACAGGGGTCGGGTGAAAAACTGTTTTTT. Amino acids: CASSKGQGSGEKLFF.

The chain links TRBV5-4 to TRBJ2-7; TRBD1 matches at 12 bases. The CDR3 extends over 14 amino acids. J was trimmed by 6 bases and V by 4 bases; bases with no gene match: 5. The germline gives CDR1 SGHNT, CDR2 YYREEE (reference sequence). CDR3 in DNA: TGTGCCAGCAGCCGGGACAGGGGGCAAGGCGAGCAGTACTTC. Encoded protein: CASSRDRGQGEQYF.

This clone has a handful of counts. J is TRBJ1-4 and V is TRBV30, with D maybe TRBD1 (5 bases). Trimming stripped 0 bases from V and 2 bases from J, with 13 bases between. This CDR3 has 16 amino acids. CDR1 GTSNPN and CDR2 SVGIG come from the germline V gene (reference sequence). The CDR3: CAWSVARVRTNEKLFF. DNA of the CDR3: TGTGCCTGGAGTGTAGCCAGGGTTAGGACTAATGAAAAACTGTTTTTT. The variable domain in full, completed from reference TRBV30 and TRBJ1-4, reads SQTIHQWPATLVQPVGSPLSLECTVEGTSNPNLYWYRQAAGRGLQLLFYSVGIGQISSEVPQNLSASRPQDRQFILSSKKLLLSDSGFYLCAWSVARVRTNEKLFFGSGTQLSVL.

This chain links TRBV10-3 with TRBJ1-3; TRBD1 might be the D (5 bases). CDR1 and CDR2 (germline): ENHRY, SYGVKD. The CDR3 contains 12 residues. V gave up 11 bases and J gave up 2 bases, with 10 bases separating them. CDR3 sequence reads: CAHRRPGNTIYF. For the CDR3, the DNA is TGTGCCCACAGGAGACCTGGAAACACCATATATTTT.

This chain links TRBV9 with TRBJ2-7; the D gene is possibly TRBD2 (6 bases). Looked up from germline, CDR1 is SGDLS and CDR2 is YYNGEE. This CDR3 region has 16 residues. The ends were cut back, 4 bases at V and 7 bases at J, with 24 bases in the middle. DNA for the CDR3: TGTGCCAGCAGCTCAACCGGGACTCCACAGTACGGAGAGCAGTACTTC. This gives the protein CASSSTGTPQYGEQYF.

This chain joins TRBV11-1 and TRBJ2-1; TRBD1 aligns across 8 bases. CDR3 length: 15 residues. The germline gives CDR1 SGHAT, CDR2 FQDESV (reference sequence). The junction had 7 bases not matched to a gene; V was cut back by 4 bases and J by 5 bases. The DNA for the CDR3 is TGTGCCAGCAGCTCACCCGGGACAGGTAACAATGAGCAGTTCTTC. Translation gives CASSSPGTGNNEQFF.